Included here is one T cell receptor (beta chain) sequence, with context. This sample was taken from a study of shared clonotypes between healthy human individuals. How the authors handled the data: Junction-only immunoSEQ sequences carried no quality scores, so filtering differed. Sequenced by immunoSEQ multiplex PCR; TCRdb stores in-frame clones only, minus some. V, J and clone size are taken as reported in that table, and D and trimming were inferred from the DNA itself. The sample has around 600,000 clones; less than 98% are singletons. V lost 4 bases and J lost 0, with 4 bases in between. The CDR3 consists of 13 residues. The V gene's germline CDR1 is GTSNPN and CDR2 SVGIG (reference sequence).

The receptor was derived from a woman aged 25 to 39 in good health. V and J are TRBV30 and TRBJ2-6; D is uncertain. The sample consisted of naive CD4+ T cells sorted from blood. The subset was: CD45RA+ positively selected. The DNA of the CDR3 is TGTGCCTGGACACTCTCTGGGGCCAACGTCCTGACTTTC. This translates into CAWTLSGANVLTF.